The 14 T cell receptor beta chains given below trace back to one sample, sequenced in a study of cytomegalovirus exposure and HLA in healthy donors. Amplification used 60 Vbeta primers and 13 Jbeta primers. Generated by immunoSEQ multiplex PCR, the TCRdb table keeps only in-frame clones and is missing some. The sample comprises nearly 110,000 clones, less than 85% of which are singletons, and 11% to 15% rests with the top ten. The sample was PBMCs. These receptors all come from a woman in her thirties or forties in good health and CMV-seropositive.

This clone came up a few times. The gene calls are TRBV7-2 and TRBJ2-3; 8 nucleotides align to TRBD1. CDR1 is SGHTA, CDR2 FQGNSA, per germline. CDR3 length equals 17 residues. Trimming removed 1 base from V and 6 bases from J; junction bases left unmatched: 12. The CDR3 DNA follows: TGTGCCAGCAGCTTAGTCGGGCAGGGGGCGATAGGGGATACGCAGTATTTT. Protein sequence: CASSLVGQGAIGDTQYF. Supplemented by reference TRBV7-2 and TRBJ2-3, the full variable domain reads GAGVSQSPSNKVTEKGKDVELRCDPISGHTALYWYRQSLGQGLEFLIYFQGNSAPDKSGLPSDRFSAERTGGSVSTLTIQRTQQEDSAVYLCASSLVGQGAIGDTQYFGPGTRLTVL.

This CDR3 reads CASITDFGNQPQHF. CDR3 bases: TGTGCCAGCATCACCGACTTCGGCAATCAGCCCCAGCATTTT. The chain combines TRBV5-8 with TRBJ1-5, with unresolved D. The CDR3 is 14 residues long. V shed 6 bases and J shed 2 bases, with 12 bases lying between them. Germline V lookup: CDR1 SGHTS, CDR2 YDEGEE.

This clone was counted a few times. This sequence joins TRBV19 and TRBJ1-3; 7 nucleotides match TRBD1. The CDR3 extends over 15 amino acids. V lost 5 bases, J lost 3 bases, and 7 bases stayed unmatched. Germline V lookup: CDR1 LNHDA, CDR2 SQIVND (reference sequence). The CDR3 loop reads CASSPRGRGGNTIYF. CDR3 nucleotides: TGTGCCAGTAGTCCCAGGGGGAGAGGTGGAAACACCATATATTTT.

The rearrangement uses TRBV10-3 and TRBJ2-7; possibly TRBD1 for D (6 bases). Germline V gives CDR1 ENHRY, CDR2 SYGVKD. The CDR3 length is 14 residues. Trimming shortened V by 4 bases and J by 0 bases, and 10 bases separated the two germline ends. The CDR3 region is CAISGTAISYEQYF. The CDR3 bases are TGTGCCATCAGTGGGACAGCGATCTCCTACGAGCAGTACTTC.

This clone was seen a few times. CDR3 sequence (DNA): TGTGCCAGCAGCTTGGGACAGGGGGCGGTCACTGAAGCTTTCTTT. This encodes CASSLGQGAVTEAFF. The chain combines TRBV5-4 with TRBJ1-1, with TRBD1 matching 10 bases. In germline, CDR1 is SGHNT, CDR2 YYREEE (reference sequence). The CDR3 covers 15 residues. The V gene end was trimmed by 0 bases and the J gene end by 4 bases; junction bases not matched to a gene: 3. Drawing the rest from reference TRBV5-4 and TRBJ1-1, the complete variable domain is ETGVTQSPTHLIKTRGQQVTLRCSSQSGHNTVSWYQQALGQGPQFIFQYYREEENGRGNFPPRFSGLQFPNYSSELNVNALELDDSALYLCASSLGQGAVTEAFFGQGTRLTVV.

The chain has TRBV7-9 and TRBJ1-2; 7 bases fit TRBD1. The V gene end was trimmed by 4 bases and the J gene end by 8 bases; junction bases not matched to a gene: 4. Germline V gene lookup returns CDR1 SEHNR and CDR2 FQNEAQ (reference sequence). This CDR3 comprises 12 residues. DNA of the CDR3: TGTGCCAGCAGCTCGACAGGGTGGGGCTACACCTTC. Translated, it gives CASSSTGWGYTF.

The gene calls are TRBV2 and TRBJ1-1; 9 bases match TRBD1. Germline lookup yields CDR1 SNHLY and CDR2 FYNNEI. The ends lost 5 bases at V and 4 bases at J; junction bases unmatched: 2. The CDR3 is made up of 13 amino acids. The chain's CDR3 is CASSRDRVTEAFF. Written as DNA, the CDR3 is TGTGCCAGCAGTAGGGACAGGGTCACTGAAGCTTTCTTT.

The chain uses TRBV2 and TRBJ1-1; tentative D call: TRBD1 (5 bases). The CDR3 loop spans 12 amino acids. Trimming stripped 7 bases from V and 3 bases from J, with 9 bases between. Germline V gene sequence: CDR1 SNHLY, CDR2 FYNNEI. The chain's CDR3 is CASTPGDTEAFF. The CDR3 coding sequence is TGTGCCAGCACCCCGGGGGACACTGAAGCTTTCTTT.

This clone was counted a single time. V and J are TRBV6-5 and TRBJ1-6; tentatively, D is TRBD1 (5 bases). Trimming left V 0 bases short and J 8 bases short, with 14 bases between. The CDR3 extends over 16 amino acids. Germline CDR1 MNHEY, CDR2 SVGAGI. CDR3 sequence (DNA): TGTGCCAGCAGTTACTCAGGTAGTCTCAGGGATTCACCCCTCCACTTT. Amino acid sequence: CASSYSGSLRDSPLHF.

Details on this clone: The junction shows a germline mismatch at one end, possibly a read error. The chain has TRBV7-7 and TRBJ1-3; 7 positions agree with TRBD1. CDR3 length: 15 residues. Germline V gene sequence: CDR1 SSHAT, CDR2 FNYEAQ (reference sequence). CDR3 nucleotides: TGTGCTAGCAGCCGCGGCACAGGGGCTGGAAACACCATATATTTT. It yields the protein CASSRGTGAGNTIYF.

A few counts support this clone. The chain carries TRBV5-4 and TRBJ1-2, with TRBD1 matching over 7 bases. The CDR3 extends over 14 amino acids. Looked up from germline, CDR1 is SGHNT and CDR2 is YYREEE (reference sequence). Trimming at V came to 4 bases and at J to 7 bases, leaving 10 bases not matched to a gene. CDR3 sequence reads: CASSLGTAQSGYTF. CDR3 in DNA: TGTGCCAGCAGCCTAGGGACAGCGCAAAGTGGCTACACCTTC.

The V gene is TRBV11-1, the J gene TRBJ2-2; 10 nucleotides match TRBD2. Germline loops: CDR1 SGHAT, CDR2 FQDESV (reference sequence). V gave up 5 bases and J gave up 5 bases; unmatched junction bases: 5. The CDR3 extends over 15 amino acids. CDR3: CASSPSGGVTGELFF. As DNA, the CDR3 is TGTGCCAGCAGCCCGAGCGGGGGGGTTACCGGGGAGCTGTTTTTT.

V usage is TRBV5-1 and J usage is TRBJ1-1; 9 nucleotides align to TRBD1. The length of the CDR3 is 17 residues. Trimming cost V 2 bases and J 4 bases; bases outside gene matches: 12. The germline V gene has CDR1 SGHRS and CDR2 YFSETQ. CDR3 sequence (DNA): TGCGCCAGCAGCTTCGGGGACAGGGAGTTTCGGGGCACTGAAGCTTTCTTT. This encodes CASSFGDREFRGTEAFF.

This clone was seen only once. The V and J genes are TRBV9 and TRBJ1-5; D remains unclear. CDR3 size: 14 residues. V was pared by 3 bases and J by 0 bases, with 7 bases between. Germline V gives CDR1 SGDLS, CDR2 YYNGEE. This CDR3 is CASSGPDSNQPQHF. The CDR3 DNA reads as TGTGCCAGCAGCGGCCCAGATAGCAATCAGCCCCAGCATTTT.